This T cell receptor (beta chain) was profiled in a study of cytomegalovirus exposure and HLA in healthy donors (dated by TCRdb to the late 2010s). In terms of the full investigation: The roughly 670 repertoires of the first cohort and the roughly 110 validation repertoires were produced on the same platform, according to a later analysis. The aim of the study was to test whether cataloging public T cell receptors could identify signatures of past pathogen exposure. In addition to the first cohort of 650 to 750 subjects, a separate validation cohort of approximately 110 different subjects was used. High-throughput TCR immunosequencing, statistical association of individual TCRs with disease status, and machine learning were combined to predict cytomegalovirus infection status.

Libraries were prepared through the immunoSEQ multiplex PCR assay. Processing in the source paper ran as follows. A statistical classification framework was built to diagnose cytomegalovirus status from the catalog of TCR beta chain sequences. TCRdb carries this immuneACCESS record with in-frame sequences only. Its versions omit some clonotypes, under half of them owing to an unresolved V gene in the studies checked, with the rest unexplained. V, J and clone size are those of that table, while D and trimming were read from the DNA. For this sample the table gives more than 300,000 clones, of which 86% were detected only once. Over 0.8% of the sample is held by the ten biggest clonotypes. Overall study results and their limits: According to the authors, the approach could potentially be generalized to other disease states and immunological phenotypes. A later analysis found that TCRs clustered in the first cohort also tended to co-occur in the 120 validation repertoires, with about 94% of cluster scores above 0. Most TCR sequences were observed very rarely across donors, whereas some public TCRs were present in many individuals. A few of the identified cytomegalovirus-associated TCR beta chains were confirmed in vitro to be specific for cytomegalovirus antigens. A later analysis lacked HLA typing for the validation cohort, so it scored co-occurrence in that cohort across all 130 or so repertoires. In the study, approximately 160 TCR beta chains were listed as associated with cytomegalovirus. The classifier was reported to diagnose cytomegalovirus status with high specificity and sensitivity in both the original cohort and the validation cohort.

About this clone itself: Its antigen remains unidentified. Base qualities are not at hand, and no much larger clone is one base apart.

Donors formed part of the validation cohort, which comprised about 120 subjects and was distinct from the first cohort of under 750 subjects. This receptor was obtained from a woman younger than 30 in good health and CMV-seronegative. The sequenced sample consisted of PBMCs.

The DNA reads as follows: TGTGCCATCAGTGCTCTTACTAGCGGGCCCCAGGGAACAGATACGCAGTATTTT. Its translation reads: CAISALTSGPQGTDTQYF. The chain was built from TRBV10-3 and TRBJ2-3, with 9 central nucleotides matching TRBD2. The CDR3 measures 18 amino acids from cysteine to phenylalanine. The read is trimmed to its CDR3 DNA, 54 bases read in frame from base 1. Looking up the germline V gene yields CDR1 ENHRY and CDR2 SYGVKD. For this chain, trimming is 4 bases at the V end and 3 bases at the J end, and the number of junction bases without a gene match is 14.